Listed below are T cell receptor beta chains from one sample, sequenced in a study of T-cell reconstitution after alpha-beta-depleted transplantation in children. Using its own MiXCR run on the PCR reads, TCRdb lists one record per CDR3 protein. The sample shows roughly 300,000 distinct CDR3 sequences, about 10% of them seen only once. Sequencing was performed on PBMCs from the stem cell graft donor, taken from the stem cell graft. The receptors were sampled from a human donor who donated a stem cell graft to a child with SCID. Both conserved end residues are part of each CDR3. The D gene is left open where the match is weak. Clone size is shown for a subset of rows, as once, few, many or a class of expanded clone.

>.|TRBJ2-3|TRBV12-3/TRBV12-4|.
CASSSRGTDTQYF
TGTGCCAGCAGCTCCCGGGGCACAGATACGCAGTATTTT
>many|TRBJ1-5|TRBV4-1|TRBD1
CASSRGIGTGSDQPQHF
TGCGCCAGCAGCCGCGGAATAGGGACAGGGTCGGATCAGCCCCAGCATTTT
>.|TRBJ2-2|TRBV20-1|.
CSARGVLGKTGELFF
TGCAGTGCTAGAGGGGTGCTGGGAAAAACCGGGGAGCTGTTTTTT
>.|TRBJ2-1|TRBV7-9|TRBD2
CASSPVAGGEFYEQFF
TGTGCCAGCAGCCCCGTAGCGGGGGGGGAATTCTATGAGCAGTTCTTC
>many|TRBJ2-7|TRBV13|.
CASSLGEGYNSYEQYF
TGTGCCAGCAGCTTAGGCGAGGGTTATAACTCCTACGAGCAGTACTTC
>.|TRBJ2-1|TRBV12-3/TRBV12-4|.
CASSSGLGPCNEQFF
TGTGCCAGCAGTTCGGGGCTAGGCCCCTGCAATGAGCAGTTCTTC
>.|TRBJ1-1|TRBV20-1|TRBD1
CSARDLQGGTEAFF
TGCAGTGCTAGAGATCTGCAGGGGGGGACTGAAGCTTTCTTT
>few|TRBJ2-1|TRBV29-1|TRBD2
CSVDPRGSGQFF
TGCAGCGTTGACCCCCGCGGGAGTGGGCAGTTCTTC
>many|TRBJ2-1|TRBV3-1|TRBD2
CASSRYGGALYNEQFF
TGTGCCAGCAGCCGTTACGGGGGGGCCCTTTACAATGAGCAGTTCTTC
>few|TRBJ1-1|TRBV20-1|.
CTLGVIMNTEAFF
TGCACCTTAGGAGTTATTATGAACACTGAAGCTTTCTTT
>many|TRBJ1-1|TRBV3-1|.
CASSQVLGTGGTEAFF
TGTGCCAGCAGCCAAGTCCTAGGGACGGGGGGGACTGAAGCTTTCTTT
>.|TRBJ2-6|TRBV3-1|TRBD1
CASSQDRDRLSCGANVLTF
TGTGCCAGCAGCCAAGACCGGGACAGACTTTCTTGTGGGGCCAACGTCCTGACTTTC
>few|TRBJ2-1|TRBV5-8|TRBD2
CASSRGLAPDEQFF
TGTGCCAGCAGCAGGGGACTAGCCCCCGATGAGCAGTTCTTC
>many|TRBJ2-7|TRBV20-1|TRBD2
CSALPGLAGGLDYEQYF
TGCAGTGCTTTACCGGGACTAGCGGGGGGGCTGGACTACGAGCAGTACTTC
>few|TRBJ1-4|TRBV6-5|.
CARSNEKLFF
TGTGCCAGATCTAATGAAAAACTGTTTTTT
>few|TRBJ2-7|TRBV7-7|.
CASSRNRENEQYF
TGTGCTAGCAGCCGGAACAGGGAGAACGAGCAGTACTTC
>few|TRBJ1-1|TRBV27|.
CASSLDTGEAFF
TGTGCCAGCAGTTTAGATACAGGGGAAGCTTTCTTT
>.|TRBJ2-7|TRBV5-1|.
CASSSTGQWQHEQYF
TGCGCCAGCAGCTCGACCGGACAGTGGCAACACGAGCAGTACTTC
>few|TRBJ1-2|TRBV29-1|TRBD1
CSVWTGDGGYTF
TGCAGCGTGTGGACAGGGGATGGTGGCTACACCTTC
>many|TRBJ1-1|TRBV2|.
CASSEYGVGPNTEAFF
TGTGCCAGCAGTGAGTACGGGGTTGGGCCGAACACTGAAGCTTTCTTT
>many|TRBJ2-4|TRBV29-1|.
CSVDRDMGKNIQYF
TGCAGCGTTGACAGGGATATGGGCAAAAACATTCAGTACTTC
>.|TRBJ1-4|TRBV11-1|.
CASSLGGHRTEKLFF
TGTGCCAGCAGCTTAGGGGGCCACCGAACCGAAAAACTGTTTTTT
>.|TRBJ2-7|TRBV20-1|.
CSARDDGTGLYEQYF
TGCAGTGCTAGAGACGACGGGACCGGCCTCTACGAGCAGTACTTC
>few|TRBJ2-2|TRBV7-7|TRBD2
CASSNLGGASAGELFF
TGTGCTAGCAGCAACCTCGGGGGGGCCTCGGCCGGGGAGCTGTTTTTT
>.|TRBJ1-5|TRBV6-4|.
CASSPQGFSQPQHF
TGTGCCAGCAGTCCCCAAGGATTCAGTCAGCCCCAGCATTTT
>few|TRBJ1-2|TRBV5-1|.
CASSLGAGTNYGYTF
TGCGCCAGCAGCTTGGGGGCAGGCACTAACTATGGCTACACCTTC
>many|TRBJ2-1|TRBV2|TRBD1
CASSEAAGGMDEQFF
TGTGCCAGCAGTGAAGCGGCAGGGGGCATGGATGAGCAGTTCTTC
>few|TRBJ2-5|TRBV7-7|TRBD2
CASSRGGIQETQYF
TGTGCCAGCAGCCGCGGGGGGATACAAGAGACCCAGTACTTC
>many|TRBJ2-1|TRBV11-2|TRBD2
CASSKRSGGPYNEQFF
TGTGCCAGCAGTAAAAGAAGCGGGGGCCCCTACAATGAGCAGTTCTTC
>many|TRBJ2-3|TRBV12-1|.
CASSALRSGVTDTQYF
TGTGCCAGCAGCGCGCTAAGGAGCGGGGTCACAGATACGCAGTATTTT
>few|TRBJ2-2|TRBV12-3/TRBV12-4|.
CASSFRRRLNTGELFF
TGTGCCAGCAGTTTCCGTCGACGACTCAACACCGGGGAGCTGTTTTTT
>many|TRBJ2-4|TRBV10-3|TRBD1
CAISEWDRGRFAKNIQYF
TGTGCCATCAGTGAATGGGACAGGGGGCGTTTCGCCAAAAACATTCAGTACTTC
>many|TRBJ1-6|TRBV10-3|TRBD1
CAISGQPGQGLKSPLHF
TGTGCCATCAGTGGGCAACCGGGACAGGGACTTAAATCACCCCTCCACTTT
>.|TRBJ2-3|TRBV20-1|TRBD1
CSARPRTRGRGDTQYF
TGCAGTGCTAGGCCTCGGACCAGGGGGCGAGGAGATACGCAGTATTTT
>many|TRBJ2-5|TRBV5-1|.
CASSLGHLGGPETQYF
TGCGCCAGCAGCTTGGGGCATTTGGGAGGCCCAGAGACCCAGTACTTC
>few|TRBJ2-4|TRBV6-1|.
CASSPQGPIAKNIQYF
TGTGCCAGCAGTCCCCAGGGCCCAATAGCCAAAAACATTCAGTACTTC
>.|TRBJ2-3|TRBV7-2|TRBD2
CASSLATSGGHTDTQYF
TGTGCCAGCAGCTTAGCAACTAGCGGGGGACACACAGATACGCAGTATTTT
>.|TRBJ2-4|TRBV18|.
CASSVQGQGIQYF
TGTGCCAGCTCGGTCCAGGGGCAGGGCATTCAGTACTTC
>few|TRBJ1-2|TRBV5-5|.
CASSLDQGRVNGYTF
TGTGCCAGCAGCTTGGATCAGGGAAGGGTAAATGGCTACACCTTC
>.|TRBJ1-2|TRBV20-1|.
CSARDTMRPNYGYTF
TGCAGTGCTAGGGACACAATGCGACCTAACTATGGCTACACCTTC
>.|TRBJ2-7|TRBV29-1|.
CSVRVTAYEQYF
TGCAGCGTTCGGGTCACCGCCTACGAGCAGTACTTC
>.|TRBJ2-2|TRBV7-2|TRBD1
CDSSRTGGYTGELFF
TGTGACAGCAGCCGAACAGGGGGCTACACCGGGGAGCTGTTTTTT
>few|TRBJ2-5|TRBV12-3/TRBV12-4|TRBD2
CASSFSGEYQETQYF
TGTGCCAGCAGTTTTAGCGGGGAGTATCAAGAGACCCAGTACTTC
>few|TRBJ2-6|TRBV11-1|.
CASSLRPGLPSGANVLTF
TGTGCCAGCAGCTTACGGCCGGGACTGCCCTCTGGGGCCAACGTCCTGACTTTC
>few|TRBJ2-5|TRBV10-2|.
CASKGFGVAETQYF
TGCGCCAGCAAAGGATTTGGGGTTGCAGAGACCCAGTACTTC
>.|TRBJ1-6|TRBV5-5|.
CASSVTAKTVDNSPLHF
TGTGCCAGCAGCGTGACAGCAAAGACAGTCGATAATTCACCCCTCCACTTT
>many|TRBJ2-3|TRBV27|.
CASSRQFSDTQYF
TGTGCCAGCAGTAGGCAATTTTCAGATACGCAGTATTTT
>.|TRBJ1-1|TRBV7-6|TRBD1
CASSPREGAAEAFF
TGTGCCAGCAGCCCAAGGGAGGGGGCCGCTGAAGCTTTCTTT
>.|TRBJ1-2|TRBV29-1|.
CSVERAAGGYTF
TGCAGCGTTGAACGGGCGGCTGGTGGCTACACCTTC
>many|TRBJ2-1|TRBV5-1|TRBD1
CASSLGDRGGNEQFF
TGCGCCAGCAGCTTGGGAGACAGGGGGGGCAATGAGCAGTTCTTC
>.|TRBJ2-3|TRBV5-1|.
CASSFDGSTTDTQYF
TGCGCCAGCAGCTTTGACGGATCGACCACAGATACGCAGTATTTT
>.|TRBJ2-2|TRBV5-1|.
CASSRIDTGSGELFF
TGCGCCAGCAGCAGAATAGATACAGGGTCCGGGGAGCTGTTTTTT